This TCR beta chain emerged from a study of T-cell reconstitution after alpha-beta-depleted transplantation in children. Study-level points and caveats: As was reported, about two months after transplant, alpha-beta T cells came from several hundred expanded graft clones. From surviving recipient T cells and thymic progenitors came the high day-60 TCRbeta diversity observed in some patients. Once a year had passed after transplant, T-cell counts and diversity came mostly from newly produced T cells.

Germline V gene lookup returns CDR1 DFQATT and CDR2 SNEGSKA (reference sequence). V was shortened by 3 bases and J by 1 base, with 10 bases between the two germline ends. This CDR3 has 13 residues. On this clonotype itself: Its antigen is not known.

Researchers prepared the TCRbeta library using unique molecular identifiers, the study reports. Each CDR3 protein is one row after TCRdb ran MiXCR on the PCR reads. The data show under 400,000 distinct CDR3 sequences, 20% to 30% seen once. This chain uses TRBV20-1 with TRBJ2-7; D gene ambiguous. This receptor was obtained from a male patient younger than 18 who had a stem cell transplant for acute lymphoblastic leukemia, so the T cells may come from the graft donor. Specimen: PBMCs, mostly from graft donor cells, collected 180 days after TCRalphabeta/CD19-depleted stem cell transplant. The CDR3 protein is CSASYEFSYEQYF. In nucleotides, the CDR3 is TGCAGTGCTAGTTATGAGTTTTCCTACGAGCAGTACTTC.